These 27 T cell receptor beta chains came from one sample sequenced in a study of PD-1 blockade in classical Hodgkin lymphoma. Each patient's relapse followed autologous stem cell transplantation, and brentuximab vedotin exposure varied. Data came from immunoSEQ multiplex PCR; TCRdb stores just in-frame clones and leaves some out. The table includes 25,000 to 30,000 clones, 70% detected once. This sample comprised peripheral blood mononuclear cells (PBMCs), obtained before the second cycle of nivolumab. The receptors shown here come from a human donor with classical Hodgkin lymphoma.

This clone has more than one count but fewer than ten. V gene TRBV6-5 combines with J gene TRBJ1-3, with 8 bases identical to TRBD1. The CDR3 totals 15 residues. The germline CDR1 and CDR2 sequences are MNHEY and SVGAGI. The V segment lost 0 bases and the J segment 2 bases; nucleotides outside the gene matches: 0. CDR3 protein: CASSYSGQAGNTIYF. CDR3 bases: TGTGCCAGCAGTTACTCGGGACAGGCTGGAAACACCATATATTTT.

CDR3 sequence (DNA): TGTGCCAGTAGTGTCCGGGGGCCTGTTGGCTACACCTTC. Its protein is CASSVRGPVGYTF. This chain uses TRBV19 with TRBJ1-2; weak D call: TRBD1 (6 bases). V lost 5 bases to trimming and J lost 7 bases, with 14 bases between them. Looked up from germline, CDR1 is LNHDA and CDR2 is SQIVND (reference sequence). This CDR3 contains 13 residues.

This sequence joins TRBV11-2 and TRBJ2-5; D possibly uses TRBD1 or TRBD2 (5 bases each). There are 16 residues in the CDR3. The V gene's germline CDR1 is SGHAT and CDR2 FQNNGV. V gave up 1 base and J gave up 5 bases, with 17 bases separating them. CDR3 bases: TGTGCCAGCAGCTTAGCTAGGGACCCGGCGTGGGAGACCCAGTACTTC. Translation: CASSLARDPAWETQYF.

The chain carries TRBV19 and TRBJ2-5, with D perhaps TRBD1 (6 bases). The CDR3 loop spans 16 amino acids. The V end was cut by 6 bases, the J end by 2 bases, with 19 bases between. Germline V gene sequence: CDR1 LNHDA, CDR2 SQIVND (reference sequence). The CDR3 spells CASSITGSSSQETQYF. CDR3 DNA sequence: TGTGCCAGTAGCATAACAGGGTCGAGTAGTCAAGAGACCCAGTACTTC. Complete variable domain (other parts from reference TRBV19 and TRBJ2-5): DGGITQSPKYLFRKEGQNVTLSCEQNLNHDAMYWYRQDPGQGLRLIYYSQIVNDFQKGDIAEGYSVSREKKESFPLTVTSAQKNPTAFYLCASSITGSSSQETQYFGPGTRLLVL.

The rearrangement links TRBV28 to TRBJ2-5; no clear D. The CDR3 spans 14 residues. The V end was cut by 2 bases, the J end by 1 base, with 8 bases between. Germline V gene sequence: CDR1 MDHEN, CDR2 SYDVKM. The CDR3 DNA is TGTGCCAGCAGTTTACCCAAGGCCCAAGAGACCCAGTACTTC. It yields the protein CASSLPKAQETQYF.

The chain has TRBV29-1 and TRBJ1-2; a possible D gene is TRBD1 (6 bases). The CDR3 extends over 11 amino acids. CDR1 and CDR2 from the germline V gene are SQVTM and ANQGSEA. Trimming removed 2 bases at V and 7 bases at J, with 8 bases between. CDR3 protein: CSVEQGIGYTF. CDR3 bases: TGCAGCGTTGAACAGGGGATTGGCTACACCTTC.

The chain couples TRBV5-4 to TRBJ2-1; TRBD2 might be the D (6 bases). The CDR3 runs 14 residues. The V end was cut by 3 bases, the J end by 6 bases, with 13 bases between. Germline V gene sequence: CDR1 SGHNT, CDR2 YYREEE (reference sequence). CDR3 loop: CASSWGSGSNEQFF. Written as DNA, the CDR3 is TGTGCCAGCAGCTGGGGTTCCGGGAGCAATGAGCAGTTCTTC. Supplemented by reference TRBV5-4 and TRBJ2-1, the full variable domain reads ETGVTQSPTHLIKTRGQQVTLRCSSQSGHNTVSWYQQALGQGPQFIFQYYREEENGRGNFPPRFSGLQFPNYSSELNVNALELDDSALYLCASSWGSGSNEQFFGPGTRLTVL.

This clone has a single count. V is TRBV30 and J is TRBJ2-1; 13 positions agree with TRBD2. J was trimmed by 6 bases and V by 0 bases; bases with no gene match: 5. CDR3 length equals 16 residues. In germline, CDR1 is GTSNPN, CDR2 SVGIG (reference sequence). The CDR3 DNA reads TGTGCCTGGAGTGTACTACTAGCGGGAGGGGTCAATGAGCAGTTCTTC. It codes for CAWSVLLAGGVNEQFF.

The gene calls are TRBV6-6 and TRBJ2-7; 9 bases align to TRBD1. Germline loops: CDR1 MNHNY, CDR2 SVGAGI (reference sequence). With 2 bases clipped from V and 5 bases from J, the junction kept 4 bases outside the gene matches. This CDR3 spans 14 amino acids. The CDR3 DNA follows: TGTGCCAGCAGTTACGGACAGGGGACGGACGAGCAGTACTTC. It specifies CASSYGQGTDEQYF.

The V gene is TRBV7-3, the J gene TRBJ1-1, with 7 bases aligning to TRBD1. The germline V gene encodes CDR1 SGHTA and CDR2 FQGTGA. V shed 1 base and J 3 bases; nucleotides not matched to a gene: 2. The CDR3 spans 14 residues. The CDR3 loop is CASSLNQGDTEAFF. In DNA, the CDR3 is TGTGCCAGCAGCTTAAATCAGGGGGACACTGAAGCTTTCTTT. Looking up the rest from reference TRBV7-3 and TRBJ1-1 gives the full variable domain: GAGVSQTPSNKVTEKGKYVELRCDPISGHTALYWYRQSLGQGPEFLIYFQGTGAADDSGLPNDRFFAVRPEGSVSTLKIQRTERGDSAVYLCASSLNQGDTEAFFGQGTRLTVV.

The chain has TRBV19 and TRBJ1-6; 7 nucleotides match TRBD1. Per the germline V gene, CDR1 is LNHDA and CDR2 is SQIVND (reference sequence). This CDR3 spans 14 amino acids. After removal of 3 bases from V and 10 bases from J, the junction contained 6 bases not matched to a gene. The CDR3 is CASSIRGPGSPLHF. The CDR3 bases are TGTGCCAGTAGTATTAGGGGGCCCGGGTCACCCCTCCACTTT.

This clone was detected only a few times. The same CDR3 can be traced to other DNA sequences in this sample. The chain recombines TRBV7-2 with TRBJ2-1, with D hard to call. The CDR3 is 11 amino acids. The V gene lost 1 base and the J gene lost 6 bases, with 1 base spanning the gap. From germline, CDR1 is SGHTA and CDR2 FQGNSA. CDR3 protein: CASSLVNEQFF. DNA of the CDR3: TGTGCCAGCAGCTTAGTCAATGAGCAGTTCTTC.

The V gene is TRBV19, the J gene TRBJ2-6, with no clear D. Germline CDR1 is LNHDA and CDR2 is SQIVND (reference sequence). The CDR3 loop spans 15 amino acids. Deletions cut 5 bases from V and 1 base from J, with 9 bases between. CDR3 loop: CASSFLPSGANVLTF. The CDR3 region has the DNA TGTGCCAGTAGTTTCCTTCCTTCTGGGGCCAACGTCCTGACTTTC.

This clone was recorded only once. The J gene is TRBJ2-5, the V gene TRBV27; D possibly uses TRBD1 or TRBD2 (5 bases each). The V end was cut by 5 bases, the J end by 7 bases, with 26 bases between. The CDR3 consists of 17 residues. Germline loops: CDR1 MNHEY, CDR2 SMNVEV (reference sequence). The CDR3 DNA reads TGTGCCAGCAGTCTTCCACCCGGTCTGGGGAGTGGGGCGACCCAGTACTTC. Residues: CASSLPPGLGSGATQYF.

This clone was seen only a few times. The chain combines TRBV25-1 with TRBJ1-2, with no clear D. The V gene's germline CDR1 is MGHDK and CDR2 SYGVNS. This CDR3 region has 11 residues. Trimming removed 8 bases at V and 6 bases at J, with 10 bases between. This CDR3 is CASRRGDGYTF. DNA for the CDR3: TGTGCCAGCCGCCGTGGGGATGGCTACACCTTC.

The chain combines TRBV4-3 with TRBJ1-3; D is unresolved. CDR3 length: 16 residues. The germline CDR1 and CDR2 sequences are LGHNA and YSLEER. Between the trimmed V and J ends, which lost 0 bases and 4 bases, there was a span of 13 bases. CDR3 bases: TGCGCCAGCAGCCAAGATTTGGGTAGCGGAGGAAACACCATATATTTT. It yields the protein CASSQDLGSGGNTIYF.

This chain connects TRBV19 to TRBJ2-1, with 14 nucleotides matching TRBD2. Germline V CDR1 and CDR2: LNHDA, SQIVND (reference sequence). Trimming took 2 bases from V and 5 from J; bases not matched to a gene: 2. The CDR3 covers 16 residues. The CDR3 sequence is CASSIRGLAGDNEQFF. The CDR3 coding sequence is TGTGCCAGTAGTATACGGGGACTAGCGGGAGACAATGAGCAGTTCTTC.

This clone has just a few counts. CDR3 DNA: TGTGCCAGCAGTTCTTATAGCAATCAGCCCCAGCATTTT. This gives the protein CASSSYSNQPQHF. The chain links TRBV7-2 to TRBJ1-5; no firm D call. The germline V gene encodes CDR1 SGHTA and CDR2 FQGNSA. The CDR3 is 13 residues long. V was clipped by 6 bases and J by 0 bases, with 6 bases between them.

The CDR3 protein is CTSQPFLAPSYEQYV. CDR3 nucleotide sequence: TGCACCAGCCAGCCATTCCTGGCTCCCTCCTACGAGCAGTACGTC. The chain has TRBV1 and TRBJ2-7. TRBV1 is tagged as a pseudogene. The CDR3 has 15 amino acids.

The chain carries TRBV19 and TRBJ2-6, with 12 bases lining up with TRBD2. This CDR3 is built from 19 residues. The J segment lost 0 bases and the V segment lost 2 bases, leaving 5 bases of the junction unmatched. Germline V CDR1 and CDR2: LNHDA, SQIVND (reference sequence). The CDR3 nucleotides read TGTGCCAGTAGTATAACACTAGCGGGGGGTGTCTCTGGGGCCAACGTCCTGACTTTC. This translates into CASSITLAGGVSGANVLTF.

This clone appeared a single time. V gene TRBV29-1 combines with J gene TRBJ2-1, with TRBD2 matching over 8 bases. V lost 7 bases, J lost 9 bases, and 5 bases stayed unmatched. This CDR3 region has 11 residues. Germline CDR1 reads SQVTM; CDR2 reads ANQGSEA. CDR3 loop: CSEGLGGEQFF. The CDR3 DNA sequence: TGCAGCGAGGGACTAGGGGGTGAGCAGTTCTTC.

The V call is TRBV27, the J call TRBJ1-6; D is ambiguous. The CDR3 consists of 14 residues. The V and J ends lost 4 bases and 3 bases respectively, with 7 bases between them. Germline CDR1 and CDR2: MNHEY and SMNVEV (reference sequence). Here the CDR3 DNA reads TGTGCCAGCAGTTCCAGCGTCTATAATTCACCCCTCCACTTT. Translating gives CASSSSVYNSPLHF.

This clone was seen a single time. The chain couples TRBV2 to TRBJ2-7; 9 positions agree with TRBD1. The J segment lost 0 bases and the V segment lost 4 bases, leaving 7 bases of the junction unmatched. Germline V gene sequence: CDR1 SNHLY, CDR2 FYNNEI. CDR3 length: 16 residues. CDR3 DNA: TGTGCCAGCAGTGTACCCGGGACAGGGTTCTCCTACGAGCAGTACGTC. Translation: CASSVPGTGFSYEQYV.

The V gene is TRBV5-1, the J gene TRBJ2-3; 8 bases fit TRBD1. The V segment lost 4 bases and the J segment 3 bases; nucleotides outside the gene matches: 10. Per the germline V gene, CDR1 is SGHRS and CDR2 is YFSETQ. The CDR3 runs to 16 residues. CDR3 bases: TGCGCCAGCAGCACCGAACTTGGACAGGGAACAGATACGCAGTATTTT. It codes for CASSTELGQGTDTQYF.

The chain has TRBV28 and TRBJ2-1; tentatively, D is TRBD1 (7 bases). The CDR3 spans 15 residues. The germline V gene encodes CDR1 MDHEN and CDR2 SYDVKM. V lost 6 bases, J lost 2 bases, and 14 bases lay in between. CDR3 sequence: CASSSGDRAYNEQFF. The CDR3 DNA is TGTGCCAGCAGCTCGGGAGACAGGGCCTACAATGAGCAGTTCTTC.

Concerning this clone: Other DNA sequences in the same sample also yield this CDR3. V gene TRBV19 combines with J gene TRBJ2-3, with no clear D. The V and J ends lost 5 bases and 2 bases respectively, with 5 bases between them. The germline V gene encodes CDR1 LNHDA and CDR2 SQIVND (reference sequence). The CDR3 has 12 amino acids. DNA for the CDR3: TGTGCCAGTAGTTTCCTCACAGATACGCAGTATTTT. Translation gives CASSFLTDTQYF.

The gene calls are TRBV4-1 and TRBJ2-3, with D possibly matching TRBD2 (5 bases). V was pared by 0 bases and J by 1 base, with 11 bases between. The CDR3 covers 16 residues. The germline V gene encodes CDR1 MGHRA and CDR2 YSYEKL. The CDR3: CASSQDRGSGTDTQYF. In DNA form, the CDR3 reads TGCGCCAGCAGCCAAGATCGCGGGTCGGGCACAGATACGCAGTATTTT.